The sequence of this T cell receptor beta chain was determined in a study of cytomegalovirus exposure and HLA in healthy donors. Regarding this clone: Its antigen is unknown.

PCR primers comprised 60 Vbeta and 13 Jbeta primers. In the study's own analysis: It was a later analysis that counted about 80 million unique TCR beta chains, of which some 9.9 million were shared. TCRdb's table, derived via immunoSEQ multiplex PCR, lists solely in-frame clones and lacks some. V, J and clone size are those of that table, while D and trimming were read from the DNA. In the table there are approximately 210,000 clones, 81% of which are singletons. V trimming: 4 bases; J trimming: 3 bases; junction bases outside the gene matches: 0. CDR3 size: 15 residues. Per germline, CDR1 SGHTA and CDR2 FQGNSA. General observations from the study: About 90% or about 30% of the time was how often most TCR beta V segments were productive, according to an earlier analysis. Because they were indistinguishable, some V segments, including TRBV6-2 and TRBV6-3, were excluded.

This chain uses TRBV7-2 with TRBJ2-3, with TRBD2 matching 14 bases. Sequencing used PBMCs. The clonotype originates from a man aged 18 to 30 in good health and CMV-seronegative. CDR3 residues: CASSWTSGRTDTQYF. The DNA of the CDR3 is TGTGCCAGCAGCTGGACTAGCGGGAGGACAGATACGCAGTATTTT.